The 25 T cell receptor beta chains below all came from one sample that was sequenced in a study of long-term antiretroviral therapy in people with HIV. Run at survey level, the immunoSEQ assay was version v3.0. Libraries were prepared by immunoSEQ multiplex PCR; TCRdb keeps only in-frame clonotypes and omits some of them. Among about 22,000 clones listed, roughly 82% were seen once. The source material was unsorted PBMCs, sampled around 6 years after starting antiretroviral therapy. These receptors were taken from a man aged 25-40 years with HIV.

The chain has TRBV28 and TRBJ2-3; TRBD2 aligns across 14 bases. There are 18 residues in the CDR3. The J segment lost 0 bases and the V segment lost 5 bases, leaving 7 bases of the junction unmatched. Germline V CDR1 and CDR2: MDHEN, SYDVKM. This chain's CDR3 is CASSELGTSGGSTDTQYF. CDR3 sequence (DNA): TGTGCCAGCAGTGAATTGGGGACTAGCGGGGGTAGCACAGATACGCAGTATTTT. Full variable domain (rest looked up from reference TRBV28 and TRBJ2-3): DVKVTQSSRYLVKRTGEKVFLECVQDMDHENMFWYRQDPGLGLRLIYFSYDVKMKEKGDIPEGYSVSREKKERFSLILESASTNQTSMYLCASSELGTSGGSTDTQYFGPGTRLTVL.

This chain uses TRBV19 with TRBJ1-6, with D hard to call. There are 14 residues in the CDR3. Germline-derived CDR1 and CDR2 are LNHDA and SQIVND (reference sequence). V was shortened by 4 bases and J by 0 bases, with 4 bases between the two germline ends. CDR3 sequence reads: CASSKSSYNSPLHF. The CDR3 DNA is TGTGCCAGTAGTAAAAGCTCCTATAATTCACCCCTCCACTTT.

The chain has TRBV19 and TRBJ1-1; a possible D gene is TRBD1 (6 bases). CDR3 length: 13 residues. V lost 8 bases to trimming and J lost 1 base, with 11 bases between them. Looked up from germline, CDR1 is LNHDA and CDR2 is SQIVND (reference sequence). This CDR3 reads CASETGWNTEAFF. Here the CDR3 DNA reads TGTGCCAGTGAAACAGGGTGGAACACTGAAGCTTTCTTT. The variable domain in full, completed from reference TRBV19 and TRBJ1-1, reads DGGITQSPKYLFRKEGQNVTLSCEQNLNHDAMYWYRQDPGQGLRLIYYSQIVNDFQKGDIAEGYSVSREKKESFPLTVTSAQKNPTAFYLCASETGWNTEAFFGQGTRLTVV.

DNA of the CDR3: TGTGCCAGCAGGAGCGTAGACGAGCAGTACTTC. It encodes CASRSVDEQYF. The chain combines TRBV28 with TRBJ2-7; D gene uncertain. Germline CDR1 is MDHEN and CDR2 is SYDVKM. Trimming took off 6 bases at V and 5 bases at J, with 8 bases between the two ends. The CDR3 is 11 residues long.

The chain couples TRBV7-2 to TRBJ2-5, with TRBD2 matching over 13 bases. This CDR3 spans 16 amino acids. The germline V gene has CDR1 SGHTA and CDR2 FQGNSA. J gave up 4 bases and V 1 base, and 3 bases lay outside the gene matches. In DNA, the CDR3 is TGTGCCAGCAGCTTAGACGGACTAGCGGGGGTAGAGACCCAGTACTTC. Encoded protein: CASSLDGLAGVETQYF.

The chain couples TRBV28 to TRBJ2-7, with 8 bases aligning to TRBD2. The V gene end was trimmed by 1 base and the J gene end by 5 bases; junction bases not matched to a gene: 10. Germline V gene lookup returns CDR1 MDHEN and CDR2 SYDVKM. The CDR3 totals 16 residues. CDR3 amino acids: CASSLFFPGGPHEQYF. In nucleotides, the CDR3 is TGTGCCAGCAGTTTATTTTTCCCGGGAGGGCCCCACGAGCAGTACTTC.

This chain uses TRBV7-8 with TRBJ2-1, with no clear D. This CDR3 has 14 amino acids. V was cut by 1 base and J by 4 bases, with 8 bases left in between. CDR1 is SGHVS, CDR2 FQNEAQ, per germline. CDR3 region: CASSLGNQYNEQFF. The CDR3 DNA is TGTGCCAGCAGCTTAGGCAATCAGTACAATGAGCAGTTCTTC.

Worth noting for this clone: One end of the junction fails to match germline, which may point to a read error. The J gene is TRBJ1-2, the V gene TRBV6-1; a possible D gene is TRBD1 (5 bases). The CDR3 runs to 15 residues. In germline, CDR1 is MNHNS, CDR2 SASEGT. Here the CDR3 DNA reads TGTGCCAGCAGTGAAGCGGTAGGCAGGGCCTATCGCTACACCTTC. As protein: CASSEAVGRAYRYTF.

This rearrangement joins TRBV7-2 to TRBJ1-5; D is unresolved. The germline gives CDR1 SGHTA, CDR2 FQGNSA. The ends were cut back, 4 bases at V and 6 bases at J, with 10 bases in the middle. The CDR3 is 13 amino acids. The CDR3 loop is CASSSGSSQPQHF. In DNA form, the CDR3 reads TGTGCCAGCAGCTCCGGTAGTAGTCAGCCCCAGCATTTT.

CDR3 sequence reads: CASSPWRGKGPPDTQYF. For the CDR3, the DNA is TGTGCCAGCAGCCCCTGGAGGGGGAAAGGGCCACCCGATACGCAGTATTTT. The chain links TRBV5-6 to TRBJ2-3; the D gene could be TRBD1 or TRBD2 (6 bases each). The germline V gene has CDR1 SGHDT and CDR2 YYEEEE. The germline V and J ends were trimmed by 4 bases and 6 bases, with 24 bases remaining between them. This CDR3 spans 17 amino acids.

By frequency in the sample, this clone is medium-sized. The gene calls are TRBV14 and TRBJ2-7; maybe TRBD2 (5 bases). Germline CDR1 and CDR2: SGHDN and FVKESK. CDR3 length: 12 amino acids. The V end was cut by 0 bases, the J end by 8 bases, with 8 bases between. CDR3 DNA: TGTGCCAGCAGCCAAGATCGGACTCAGCAGTACTTC. Its translation: CASSQDRTQQYF.

The chain employs TRBV6-5 and TRBJ2-7, with D perhaps being TRBD1 or TRBD2 (5 bases each). CDR1 is MNHEY, CDR2 SVGAGI, per germline. V lost 6 bases to trimming and J lost 6 bases, with 15 bases between them. This CDR3 region has 13 residues. In DNA form, the CDR3 reads TGTGCCAGCAGCCCGTTGAGGGGCTCCGAGCAGTACTTC. Translated, it gives CASSPLRGSEQYF.

The DNA for the CDR3 is TGTGCCTGGAGTGGAGGGGGATATGGCTACACCTTC. Its translation is CAWSGGGYGYTF. The J gene is TRBJ1-2, the V gene TRBV30; TRBD1 might be the D (6 bases). Germline values: CDR1 GTSNPN, CDR2 SVGIG (reference sequence). Trimming took off 1 base at V and 5 bases at J, with 8 bases between the two ends. The CDR3 is 12 amino acids.

The J gene is TRBJ1-2, the V gene TRBV21-1. TRBV21-1 is a pseudogene segment. This CDR3 spans 11 amino acids. The CDR3 region is CASSTDYGYTF. The CDR3 bases are TGTGCCAGCAGCACCGACTATGGCTACACCTTC.

The chain links TRBV28 to TRBJ2-5; D is unresolved. The CDR3 extends over 12 amino acids. Deletions cut 4 bases from V and 7 bases from J, with 10 bases between. The germline gives CDR1 MDHEN, CDR2 SYDVKM. The CDR3 DNA follows: TGTGCCAGCAGTTGGCGAGGTAGGACCCAGTACTTC. Translating it yields CASSWRGRTQYF. The complete variable domain, with remaining parts taken from reference TRBV28 and TRBJ2-5, reads DVKVTQSSRYLVKRTGEKVFLECVQDMDHENMFWYRQDPGLGLRLIYFSYDVKMKEKGDIPEGYSVSREKKERFSLILESASTNQTSMYLCASSWRGRTQYFGPGTRLLVL.

The chain joins TRBV29-1 to TRBJ1-2; D may be TRBD1 (5 bases). V was cut by 8 bases and J by 4 bases, with 14 bases left in between. Germline CDR1 reads SQVTM; CDR2 reads ANQGSEA. CDR3 size: 12 residues. The CDR3 nucleotides are TGCAGCTTTCTCAGGGTGGGCTATGGCTACACCTTC. This gives the protein CSFLRVGYGYTF.

The chain links TRBV28 to TRBJ1-2, with D possibly matching TRBD1 (5 bases). V was trimmed by 6 bases and J by 8 bases, leaving 13 bases between them. The CDR3 has 12 residues. The germline CDR1 and CDR2 sequences are MDHEN and SYDVKM. The CDR3 DNA follows: TGTGCCAGCAGGGACATCCTAGAGGGCTACACCTTC. This gives the protein CASRDILEGYTF.

The chain joins TRBV6-5 to TRBJ1-1; no definite D call. The CDR3 is 12 residues long. V was clipped by 5 bases and J by 4 bases, with 8 bases between them. Per germline, CDR1 MNHEY and CDR2 SVGAGI. CDR3 bases: TGTGCCAGCAGTCGTGGGAGCACTGAAGCTTTCTTT. It is translated as CASSRGSTEAFF.

The chain carries TRBV7-2 and TRBJ1-5; D remains unclear. The CDR3 contains 13 residues. V was shortened by 2 bases and J by 5 bases, with 7 bases between the two germline ends. CDR1 is SGHTA, CDR2 FQGNSA, per germline. The DNA of the CDR3 is TGTGCCAGCAGCTTAAGGACCGATCAGCCCCAGCATTTT. Translated, it gives CASSLRTDQPQHF.

The V and J genes are TRBV7-9 and TRBJ2-3, with D tentatively TRBD1 (5 bases). V lost 2 bases, J lost 6 bases, and 15 bases lay in between. This CDR3 comprises 15 residues. The germline CDR1 and CDR2 sequences are SEHNR and FQNEAQ (reference sequence). The CDR3 sequence: CASSLTQGAMDTQYF. CDR3 DNA: TGTGCCAGCAGCTTAACTCAGGGTGCCATGGATACGCAGTATTTT. Full variable domain (missing parts from reference TRBV7-9 and TRBJ2-3): DTGVSQNPRHKITKRGQNVTFRCDPISEHNRLYWYRQTLGQGPEFLTYFQNEAQLEKSRLLSDRFSAERPKGSFSTLEIQRTEQGDSAMYLCASSLTQGAMDTQYFGPGTRLTVL.

The chain carries TRBV5-6 and TRBJ1-3; D is uncertain. Germline lookup yields CDR1 SGHDT and CDR2 YYEEEE. Between the trimmed V and J ends, which lost 1 base and 4 bases, there was a span of 6 bases. The CDR3 length is 13 residues. CDR3 loop: CASSLTGGNTIYF. The CDR3 DNA follows: TGTGCCAGCAGCTTGACGGGGGGAAACACCATATATTTT.

A single count supports this clone. The same CDR3 is also encoded by other DNA sequences in this sample. The chain combines TRBV30 with TRBJ2-7, with D perhaps given as TRBD1 or TRBD2 (5 bases each). Trimming took off 0 bases at V and 2 bases at J, with 8 bases between the two ends. Germline CDR1 and CDR2: GTSNPN and SVGIG (reference sequence). The CDR3 has 13 amino acids. CDR3 protein: CAWSVGGAYEQYF. CDR3 nucleotides: TGTGCCTGGAGTGTTGGGGGAGCCTACGAGCAGTACTTC.

This chain links TRBV2 with TRBJ2-1; D ambiguous. The CDR3 is 12 residues long. CDR1 and CDR2 from the germline V gene are SNHLY and FYNNEI. Trimming left V 4 bases short and J 5 bases short, with 6 bases between. CDR3 amino acids: CASSALNNEQFF. In nucleotides, the CDR3 is TGTGCCAGCAGTGCTCTGAACAATGAGCAGTTCTTC.

The chain is built from TRBV6-5 and TRBJ2-1, with D possibly TRBD2 on 5 matching bases. This CDR3 is built from 13 residues. Germline CDR1 MNHEY, CDR2 SVGAGI. Trimming removed 8 bases from V and 7 bases from J, with 15 bases in between. This CDR3 is CASSQSGLNEQFF. The CDR3 nucleotides read TGTGCCAGCTCACAAAGCGGCTTAAATGAGCAGTTCTTC.

The chain recombines TRBV7-9 with TRBJ2-5; 8 nucleotides match TRBD2. V lost 2 bases to trimming and J lost 6 bases; unmatched junction nucleotides: 11. This CDR3 has 16 residues. Germline V gives CDR1 SEHNR, CDR2 FQNEAQ (reference sequence). The CDR3 region has the DNA TGTGCCAGCAGCTTAAGAAACGGGGGGGCGATTCAGACCCAGTACTTC. Translation gives CASSLRNGGAIQTQYF.